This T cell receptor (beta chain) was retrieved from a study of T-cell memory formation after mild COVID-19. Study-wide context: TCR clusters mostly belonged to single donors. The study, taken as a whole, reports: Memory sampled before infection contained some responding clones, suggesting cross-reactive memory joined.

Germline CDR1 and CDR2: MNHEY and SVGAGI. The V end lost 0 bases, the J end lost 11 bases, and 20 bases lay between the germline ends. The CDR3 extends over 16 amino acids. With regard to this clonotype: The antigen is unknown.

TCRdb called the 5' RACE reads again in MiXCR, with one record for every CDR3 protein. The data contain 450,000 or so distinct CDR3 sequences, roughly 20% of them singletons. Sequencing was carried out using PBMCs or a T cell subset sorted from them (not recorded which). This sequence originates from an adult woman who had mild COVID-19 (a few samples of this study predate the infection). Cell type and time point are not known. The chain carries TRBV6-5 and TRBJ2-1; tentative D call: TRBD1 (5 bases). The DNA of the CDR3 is TGTGCCAGCAGTTACTCGATGCCGAACTGGGGCGGTCAGCAGTTCTTC. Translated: CASSYSMPNWGGQQFF.